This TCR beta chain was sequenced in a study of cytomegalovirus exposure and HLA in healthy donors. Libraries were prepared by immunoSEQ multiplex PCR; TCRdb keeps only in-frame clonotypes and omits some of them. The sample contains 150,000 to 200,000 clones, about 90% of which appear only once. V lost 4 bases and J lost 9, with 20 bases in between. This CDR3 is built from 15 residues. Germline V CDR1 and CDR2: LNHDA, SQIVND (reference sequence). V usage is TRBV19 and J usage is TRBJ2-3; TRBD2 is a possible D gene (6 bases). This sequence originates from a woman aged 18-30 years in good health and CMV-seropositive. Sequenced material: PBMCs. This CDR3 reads CASSTLAARPETQYF. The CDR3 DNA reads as TGTGCCAGTAGTACCTTAGCGGCCCGCCCGGAGACGCAGTATTTT.